A single sample gave rise to the 29 T cell receptor beta chains below, sequenced in a study of graft-versus-host responses after intestinal transplantation. The repertoire was sequenced with immunoSEQ multiplex PCR; TCRdb's copy has only in-frame clones and lacks some. The top ten clones hold more than 1.4% of a sample with fewer than 100,000 clones, roughly 82% of them seen once. Sequenced material: PBMCs, taken 255 days after intestinal transplant. All receptors come from a human patient who received an intestinal transplant, so some T cells may come from the graft donor.

This chain links TRBV6-1 with TRBJ2-7; 7 bases agree with TRBD1. CDR1 and CDR2 (germline): MNHNS, SASEGT. With V trimmed by 6 bases and J by 7 bases, 6 bases remained unmatched. The CDR3 covers 12 residues. CDR3 DNA: TGTGCCAGCAGCGAGACAGGGCTGGAGCAGTACTTC. This gives the protein CASSETGLEQYF.

J is TRBJ2-5 and V is TRBV29-1; perhaps D is TRBD1 or TRBD2 (5 bases each). V was trimmed by 4 bases and J by 3 bases, leaving 9 bases between them. CDR3 length equals 12 residues. Per the germline V gene, CDR1 is SQVTM and CDR2 is ANQGSEA. The CDR3 DNA reads TGCAGCGTTGCGAGGGGAGAAGAGACCCAGTACTTC. It codes for CSVARGEETQYF.

This clone was seen just once. Other DNA sequences in this specimen translate into the identical CDR3. The CDR3 DNA reads TGTGCCAGCAGCGTAGGAGGGGACACTGAAGCTTTCTTT. It yields the protein CASSVGGDTEAFF. The chain carries TRBV9 and TRBJ1-1; D may be TRBD1 (5 bases). The length of the CDR3 is 13 residues. CDR1 and CDR2 (germline): SGDLS, YYNGEE. V lost 0 bases and J 3 bases, leaving 6 bases between the germline ends.

This clone was seen only a few times. The chain recombines TRBV2 with TRBJ1-6, with D maybe TRBD1 (5 bases). Germline V gives CDR1 SNHLY, CDR2 FYNNEI. V lost 0 bases to trimming and J lost 10 bases, with 10 bases between them. The CDR3 extends over 14 amino acids. The CDR3 reads CASSEAREVSPLHF. In nucleotides, the CDR3 is TGTGCCAGCAGTGAAGCCAGGGAGGTGTCACCCCTCCACTTT.

The gene calls are TRBV5-1 and TRBJ2-2, with D possibly matching TRBD1 (5 bases). Germline CDR1 and CDR2: SGHRS and YFSETQ. CDR3 length: 14 residues. V lost 1 base and J lost 6, with 10 bases in between. CDR3 nucleotide sequence: TGCGCCAGCAGCTTGAGGGCAGGGCCCGGGGAGCTGTTTTTT. Amino acids: CASSLRAGPGELFF.

CDR3 residues: CASSLGTKWSTEAFF. As DNA, the CDR3 is TGTGCCAGCAGCTTAGGCACAAAGTGGAGCACTGAAGCTTTCTTT. The chain employs TRBV13 and TRBJ1-1, with D hard to call. Germline V gene sequence: CDR1 PRHDT, CDR2 FYEKMQ (reference sequence). The germline V and J ends were trimmed by 0 bases and 4 bases, with 12 bases remaining between them. This CDR3 contains 15 residues.

The chain is built from TRBV7-9 and TRBJ1-4; TRBD1 aligns across 7 bases. The CDR3 is 14 amino acids. Germline V gene data show CDR1 as SEHNR and CDR2 as FQNEAQ (reference sequence). For the CDR3, the DNA is TGTGCGAACGCTAAGACAGGGTTGAATGAAAAACTGTTTTTT. Amino acid sequence: CANAKTGLNEKLFF.

The chain recombines TRBV15 with TRBJ2-3; 7 bases map to TRBD2. J lost 10 bases, V lost 3 bases, and 7 bases had no gene match. CDR1 and CDR2 (germline): LNHNV, YYDKDF (reference sequence). The length of the CDR3 is 13 residues. Here the CDR3 DNA reads TGTGCCACCAGCAGGGGACTACTCGACGCGCAGTATTTT. Its translation is CATSRGLLDAQYF.

The V gene is TRBV28, the J gene TRBJ2-3, with 12 nucleotides matching TRBD2. This CDR3 is 15 amino acids long. CDR1 is MDHEN and CDR2 is SYDVKM in the germline V gene. The junction had 5 bases not matched to a gene; V was cut back by 5 bases and J by 5 bases. This CDR3 reads CASSRRLAGEDTQYF. The CDR3 DNA is TGTGCCAGCAGTCGACGACTAGCGGGAGAAGATACGCAGTATTTT.

In its sample, this clone was seen a few times. The chain recombines TRBV5-1 with TRBJ2-7; no clear D. CDR1 SGHRS and CDR2 YFSETQ come from the germline V gene. Trimming took off 0 bases at V and 1 base at J, with 8 bases between the two ends. The CDR3 extends over 14 amino acids. The CDR3, as DNA: TGCGCCAGCAGCTTGGGGACCGATTCCTACGAGCAGTACTTC. Its protein product is CASSLGTDSYEQYF.

This clone was counted a few times. V usage is TRBV10-3 and J usage is TRBJ2-7; a weak D match, TRBD2 (5 bases). Per germline, CDR1 ENHRY and CDR2 SYGVKD. The CDR3 has 13 residues. Trimming removed 4 bases from V and 2 bases from J, with 9 bases in between. CDR3 nucleotide sequence: TGTGCCATCAGTGGTAGGGAGACCTACGAGCAGTACTTC. Translated: CAISGRETYEQYF.

The chain carries TRBV28 and TRBJ1-5, with 7 bases that match TRBD1. J gave up 6 bases and V 3 bases, and 5 bases lay outside the gene matches. There are 14 residues in the CDR3. CDR1 and CDR2 (germline): MDHEN, SYDVKM. CDR3 region: CASSFDREIQPQHF. CDR3 DNA: TGTGCCAGCAGTTTTGACAGGGAGATTCAGCCCCAGCATTTT.

This clone was detected once. The chain combines TRBV15 with TRBJ2-7; possible D gene TRBD2, 7 bases. The CDR3 runs 17 residues. The germline V and J ends were trimmed by 0 bases and 2 bases, with 17 bases remaining between them. Germline CDR1 is LNHNV and CDR2 is YYDKDF (reference sequence). The chain's CDR3 is CATSRDSIGEGAYEQYF. For the CDR3, the DNA is TGTGCCACCAGCAGAGATTCAATCGGGGAGGGGGCCTACGAGCAGTACTTC.

The genes are TRBV7-6 and TRBJ2-3; TRBD2 matches 12 bases. This CDR3 spans 18 amino acids. Per the germline V gene, CDR1 is SGHVS and CDR2 is FNYEAQ. V gave up 5 bases and J gave up 3 bases; unmatched junction bases: 12. In DNA, the CDR3 is TGTGCCAGCAGCACAGGGAGACTAGCGGGGGCCCTTACAGATACGCAGTATTTT. Its translation: CASSTGRLAGALTDTQYF.

This clone appeared a single time. The chain combines TRBV2 with TRBJ1-2; maybe TRBD1 (6 bases). Deletions cut 1 base from V and 5 bases from J, with 14 bases between. CDR3 length: 15 residues. Germline CDR1 and CDR2: SNHLY and FYNNEI. This chain's CDR3 is CASSEVAGATYGYTF. The CDR3 region has the DNA TGTGCCAGCAGTGAAGTGGCAGGGGCCACATATGGCTACACCTTC.

The genes are TRBV6-9 and TRBJ1-5; D call uncertain. Germline V gene lookup returns CDR1 MNHGY and CDR2 SVAAGI. The CDR3 totals 13 residues. Trimming cost V 10 bases and J 5 bases, with 15 bases left between them. The CDR3 protein is CANQKAIHQPQHF. The CDR3 nucleotides are TGTGCCAACCAGAAAGCTATTCATCAGCCCCAGCATTTT.

The chain recombines TRBV6-6 with TRBJ2-7; D perhaps matches TRBD2 (6 bases). This CDR3 region has 14 residues. Germline V CDR1 and CDR2: MNHNY, SVGAGI (reference sequence). The V gene lost 0 bases and the J gene lost 5 bases, with 11 bases spanning the gap. CDR3 loop: CASSYSGGPDEQYF. In nucleotides, the CDR3 is TGTGCCAGCAGTTACTCGGGAGGTCCGGACGAGCAGTACTTC.

The rearrangement uses TRBV5-1 and TRBJ1-1; D is possibly TRBD1 (6 bases). The V gene lost 1 base and the J gene lost 0 bases, with 16 bases spanning the gap. The CDR3 length is 17 residues. Germline loops: CDR1 SGHRS, CDR2 YFSETQ. The chain's CDR3 is CASSLLGRGLMNTEAFF. The CDR3, as DNA: TGCGCCAGCAGCTTGTTGGGCAGGGGCCTCATGAACACTGAAGCTTTCTTT.

Only one count was recorded for this clone. CDR3 sequence: CASSFQGNAYEQYF. CDR3 in DNA: TGTGCCAGCAGTTTCCAGGGGAATGCGTACGAGCAGTACTTC. The chain recombines TRBV27 with TRBJ2-7; a possible D gene is TRBD1 (6 bases). Germline CDR1 and CDR2: MNHEY and SMNVEV (reference sequence). Trimming stripped 3 bases from V and 4 bases from J, with 13 bases between. The CDR3 contains 14 residues.

The chain joins TRBV9 to TRBJ2-6; 7 positions match TRBD2. Germline V CDR1 and CDR2: SGDLS, YYNGEE. The J segment lost 8 bases and the V segment lost 2 bases, leaving 7 bases of the junction unmatched. The CDR3 length is 15 residues. This CDR3 reads CASSVGLGSTNVLTF. The CDR3 DNA reads TGTGCCAGCAGCGTCGGACTAGGGTCGACCAACGTCCTGACTTTC.

The chain carries TRBV2 and TRBJ2-5; D is uncertain. Between the trimmed V and J ends, which lost 7 bases and 9 bases, there was a span of 18 bases. The CDR3 runs 13 residues. Per germline, CDR1 SNHLY and CDR2 FYNNEI. The CDR3 nucleotides read TGTGCCAGCAATGGAAGAACGGTAGGCGCCCAGTACTTC. Encoded protein: CASNGRTVGAQYF.

The chain uses TRBV2 and TRBJ1-1; D gene ambiguous. Germline loops: CDR1 SNHLY, CDR2 FYNNEI. The ends were cut back, 4 bases at V and 4 bases at J, with 10 bases in the middle. The CDR3 runs to 13 residues. DNA for the CDR3: TGTGCCAGCAGTGTGGCGGGCGGCACTGAAGCTTTCTTT. It codes for CASSVAGGTEAFF.

The chain carries TRBV4-1 and TRBJ2-1; D is ambiguous. Germline CDR1 is MGHRA and CDR2 is YSYEKL. This CDR3 region has 13 residues. Trimming removed 5 bases at V and 3 bases at J, with 8 bases between. The CDR3 coding sequence is TGCGCCAGCAGCACTTACAACTACAATGAGCAGTTCTTC. Translation: CASSTYNYNEQFF.

The J gene is TRBJ2-1, the V gene TRBV5-1; D is possibly TRBD2 (6 bases). V was trimmed by 1 base and J by 4 bases, leaving 12 bases between them. Germline V gene lookup returns CDR1 SGHRS and CDR2 YFSETQ. The CDR3 totals 15 residues. CDR3 residues: CASSLFRDSYNEQFF. The CDR3 nucleotides read TGCGCCAGCAGCTTGTTCAGGGACTCGTACAATGAGCAGTTCTTC.

The V gene is TRBV4-2, the J gene TRBJ2-1; D tentatively reads TRBD1 or TRBD2 (5 bases each). Per the germline V gene, CDR1 is LGHNA and CDR2 is YNFKEQ. With 4 bases removed from V and 12 bases from J, the gap between germline ends came to 13 bases. There are 12 residues in the CDR3. CDR3 sequence: CASSPTGQMQFF. The CDR3 region has the DNA TGTGCCAGCAGCCCGACGGGGCAGATGCAGTTCTTC.

This clone has a handful of counts. The V call is TRBV28, the J call TRBJ2-7, with TRBD2 matching 7 bases. V dropped 2 bases and J dropped 2; count of bases not matched to a gene: 0. CDR3 length: 13 residues. Germline V gives CDR1 MDHEN, CDR2 SYDVKM. The CDR3 DNA is TGTGCCAGCAGTTTACTAGCGGCCTACGAGCAGTACTTC. Translation gives CASSLLAAYEQYF.

V is TRBV5-6 and J is TRBJ2-7, with 10 bases aligning to TRBD1. Germline V gene lookup returns CDR1 SGHDT and CDR2 YYEEEE. V shed 0 bases, J shed 5 bases, and the junction held 5 bases outside the gene matches. This CDR3 contains 15 residues. The CDR3: CASSLGTGGIHEQYF. Here the CDR3 DNA reads TGTGCCAGCAGCTTGGGGACAGGGGGGATCCACGAGCAGTACTTC.

V and J are TRBV18 and TRBJ2-1; no clear D gene. The CDR3 runs 18 residues. Germline CDR1 is KGHSH and CDR2 is LQKENI. V shed 0 bases and J shed 0 bases, with 15 bases lying between them. CDR3 amino acids: CASSPPPYVPSSYNEQFF. The DNA for the CDR3 is TGTGCCAGCTCACCACCTCCTTACGTCCCTAGCTCCTACAATGAGCAGTTCTTC.

The chain combines TRBV29-1 with TRBJ1-1; possibly TRBD1 for D (5 bases). The ends were cut back, 4 bases at V and 1 base at J, with 7 bases in the middle. CDR3 size: 12 residues. CDR1 and CDR2 (germline): SQVTM, ANQGSEA. For the CDR3, the DNA is TGCAGCGTTGGCCAGGGGAACACTGAAGCTTTCTTT. Translated, it gives CSVGQGNTEAFF.